The next 23 T cell receptor beta chains were all read from a single sample in a study of T cell responses to AZD1222 COVID-19 vaccine. Libraries were prepared by immunoSEQ multiplex PCR; TCRdb keeps only in-frame clonotypes and omits some of them. The sample yields approximately 300,000 clones, around 92% seen once. Sequenced material: peripheral blood, taken 28 days after the second AZD1222 dose. The receptors shown here come from an adult who received the AZD1222 COVID-19 vaccine.

The chain is built from TRBV18 and TRBJ2-7; D is unresolved. Germline values: CDR1 KGHSH, CDR2 LQKENI. The V gene lost 3 bases and the J gene lost 5 bases, with 11 bases spanning the gap. This CDR3 region has 13 residues. CDR3 loop: CASSPAGPNEQYF. In DNA form, the CDR3 reads TGTGCCAGCTCACCCGCAGGTCCTAACGAGCAGTACTTC.

The count of this clone is one. This chain joins TRBV7-2 and TRBJ2-2; TRBD2 agrees at 8 bases. The CDR3 is 15 amino acids. The junction had 5 bases not matched to a gene; V was cut back by 4 bases and J by 4 bases. Germline V gene lookup returns CDR1 SGHTA and CDR2 FQGNSA. CDR3 coding DNA: TGTGCCAGCAGCTCAACTAGCGGAAGCACCGGGGAGCTGTTTTTT. Translation gives CASSSTSGSTGELFF.

The chain links TRBV6-5 to TRBJ1-2; weak D call: TRBD1 (5 bases). This CDR3 is built from 13 residues. The V gene's germline CDR1 is MNHEY and CDR2 SVGAGI. The V end was cut by 6 bases, the J end by 4 bases, with 12 bases between. In DNA, the CDR3 is TGTGCCAGCAGATCGACTGGGGGCTATGGCTACACCTTC. This sequence encodes CASRSTGGYGYTF.

This clone was found a few times. The gene calls are TRBV4-1 and TRBJ1-1; no firm D call. Trimming took 0 bases from V and 0 from J, leaving 11 bases between them. CDR3 length: 16 residues. Looked up from germline, CDR1 is MGHRA and CDR2 is YSYEKL. The CDR3 loop is CASSQEERYMNTEAFF. DNA for the CDR3: TGCGCCAGCAGCCAAGAGGAACGGTACATGAACACTGAAGCTTTCTTT.

This rearrangement joins TRBV5-1 to TRBJ2-3; TRBD1 matches at 7 bases. CDR1 is SGHRS, CDR2 YFSETQ, per germline. The CDR3 loop spans 13 amino acids. V lost 6 bases and J lost 3; bases outside the gene matches: 4. In nucleotides, the CDR3 is TGCGCCAGCAAACAGGGGACGACAGATACGCAGTATTTT. Translated, it gives CASKQGTTDTQYF.

V is TRBV19 and J is TRBJ2-7, with TRBD2 as a possible D gene (6 bases). V was cut by 4 bases and J by 1 base, with 11 bases left in between. This CDR3 contains 14 residues. CDR1 and CDR2 from the germline V gene are LNHDA and SQIVND (reference sequence). CDR3 loop: CASSTGRGSYEQYF. The CDR3, as DNA: TGTGCCAGTAGTACGGGACGGGGGTCCTACGAGCAGTACTTC.

The rearrangement links TRBV24-1 to TRBJ1-3; no reliable D call. Germline loops: CDR1 KGHDR, CDR2 SFDVKD. The CDR3 sequence is 18 residues long. Trimming took 1 base from V and 4 from J, leaving 19 bases between them. The CDR3 here is CATSDFVVTPREGNTIYF. DNA for the CDR3: TGTGCCACCAGTGATTTTGTCGTTACACCTCGAGAAGGAAACACCATATATTTT.

The chain uses TRBV3-1 (or the pseudogene TRBV3-2) and TRBJ2-7; 8 bases are a match to TRBD1. The length of the CDR3 is 15 residues. Germline V gene lookup returns CDR1 LGHDT and CDR2 YNNKEL (reference sequence). V was clipped by 1 base and J by 3 bases; unmatched bases: 5. The chain's CDR3 is CASSQGFDRGYEQYF. The CDR3 bases are TGTGCCAGCAGCCAAGGCTTTGACAGGGGCTACGAGCAGTACTTC.

J is TRBJ2-7 and V is TRBV6-5; tentative D call: TRBD1 (5 bases). Germline V CDR1 and CDR2: MNHEY, SVGAGI. V lost 8 bases and J lost 5, with 16 bases in between. This CDR3 is built from 13 residues. The CDR3 protein is CASLRAGSHEQYF. The DNA for the CDR3 is TGTGCCAGCCTTAGGGCAGGGTCGCACGAGCAGTACTTC.

The J gene is TRBJ2-7, the V gene TRBV6-6; D unresolved. Between the trimmed V and J ends, which lost 0 bases and 0 bases, there was a span of 12 bases. The CDR3 runs to 16 residues. Germline V gene lookup returns CDR1 MNHNY and CDR2 SVGAGI (reference sequence). CDR3 amino acids: CASSYSNPPSSYEQYF. CDR3 nucleotides: TGTGCCAGCAGTTACTCGAATCCGCCGAGCTCCTACGAGCAGTACTTC.

This sequence joins TRBV11-2 and TRBJ1-1, with D uncertain. In germline, CDR1 is SGHAT, CDR2 FQNNGV. This CDR3 region has 14 residues. V lost 7 bases and J 0 bases, leaving 12 bases between the germline ends. CDR3 loop: CASTSWVMNTEAFF. In nucleotides, the CDR3 is TGTGCCAGCACCTCTTGGGTCATGAACACTGAAGCTTTCTTT. The complete variable domain, with remaining parts taken from reference TRBV11-2 and TRBJ1-1, reads EAGVAQSPRYKIIEKRQSVAFWCNPISGHATLYWYQQILGQGPKLLIQFQNNGVVDDSQLPKDRFSAERLKGVDSTLKIQPAKLEDSAVYLCASTSWVMNTEAFFGQGTRLTVV.

The chain links TRBV6-1 to TRBJ2-1, with 9 bases identical to TRBD2. Germline CDR1 is MNHNS and CDR2 is SASEGT. The CDR3 totals 15 residues. V lost 4 bases, J lost 3 bases, and 4 bases stayed unmatched. CDR3 sequence: CASSGAGGGYNEQFF. The CDR3 DNA reads TGTGCCAGCAGTGGAGCGGGAGGAGGCTACAATGAGCAGTTCTTC.

The CDR3 coding sequence is TGTGCCAGCAGTTTAGAGACCCTGGGACCGGGCTACACCTTC. Translated: CASSLETLGPGYTF. This chain uses TRBV2 with TRBJ1-2; TRBD1 is a possible D gene (5 bases). The length of the CDR3 is 14 residues. V was trimmed by 5 bases and J by 8 bases, leaving 18 bases between them. Germline CDR1 SNHLY, CDR2 FYNNEI.

V usage is TRBV6-2 or TRBV6-3 and J usage is TRBJ2-3; maybe TRBD2 (5 bases). V was clipped by 6 bases and J by 3 bases, with 13 bases between them. Germline CDR1 is MNHEY and CDR2 is SVGEGT. The CDR3 loop spans 14 amino acids. CDR3 in DNA: TGTGCCAGCAGCCGTGCGGGCGGAACAGATACGCAGTATTTT. Amino acid sequence: CASSRAGGTDTQYF.

The chain uses TRBV19 and TRBJ2-7, with D possibly matching TRBD1 (6 bases). Trimming took 5 bases from V and 10 from J, leaving 12 bases between them. This CDR3 spans 11 amino acids. CDR1 and CDR2 from the germline V gene are LNHDA and SQIVND (reference sequence). CDR3 DNA: TGTGCCAGTAGTGCTCGGGACACCCAGTACTTC. Amino acids: CASSARDTQYF.

This sequence joins TRBV28 and TRBJ2-7, with 12 bases lining up with TRBD1. The length of the CDR3 is 15 residues. Losses at the gene ends were 0 bases for V and 6 bases for J; bases not matched to a gene: 3. Per germline, CDR1 MDHEN and CDR2 SYDVKM. This chain's CDR3 is CASSLWGQGAVEQYF. CDR3 sequence (DNA): TGTGCCAGCAGTTTATGGGGACAGGGGGCTGTCGAGCAGTACTTC. The full variable domain, rest sourced from reference TRBV28 and TRBJ2-7, is DVKVTQSSRYLVKRTGEKVFLECVQDMDHENMFWYRQDPGLGLRLIYFSYDVKMKEKGDIPEGYSVSREKKERFSLILESASTNQTSMYLCASSLWGQGAVEQYFGPGTRLTVT.

This clone has a single count. The chain combines TRBV5-6 with TRBJ1-5; 12 bases are shared with TRBD1. Per the germline V gene, CDR1 is SGHDT and CDR2 is YYEEEE. The V segment lost 4 bases and the J segment 5 bases; nucleotides outside the gene matches: 7. The CDR3 extends over 16 amino acids. The chain's CDR3 is CASSKGQGATYQPQHF. For the CDR3, the DNA is TGTGCCAGCAGCAAGGGACAGGGGGCAACTTATCAGCCCCAGCATTTT. The full variable domain, in which reference TRBV5-6 and TRBJ1-5 provide the parts outside the CDR3, is DAGVTQSPTHLIKTRGQQVTLRCSPKSGHDTVSWYQQALGQGPQFIFQYYEEEERQRGNFPDRFSGHQFPNYSSELNVNALLLGDSALYLCASSKGQGATYQPQHFGDGTRLSIL.

V is TRBV6-5 and J is TRBJ2-7; D possibly corresponds to TRBD2 (6 bases). Germline assignment: CDR1 MNHEY and CDR2 SVGAGI. CDR3 size: 15 residues. V shed 3 bases and J shed 3 bases, with 15 bases lying between them. CDR3 amino acids: CASSYEIGGIYEQYF. CDR3 sequence (DNA): TGTGCCAGCAGTTATGAGATTGGGGGGATCTACGAGCAGTACTTC.

A few counts support this clone. The chain combines TRBV27 with TRBJ2-3, with 13 nucleotides matching TRBD2. The CDR3 length is 19 residues. Unmatched junction bases numbered 16, after V lost 2 bases and J lost 8 bases. The germline gives CDR1 MNHEY, CDR2 SMNVEV (reference sequence). The CDR3, as DNA: TGTGCCAGCAGTTTAGCGGGCACACTAGCGGGGGGGCCCGGGGCTACGCAGTATTTT. Its protein is CASSLAGTLAGGPGATQYF.

The V gene is TRBV28, the J gene TRBJ1-2; D may be TRBD1 (5 bases). Germline V gives CDR1 MDHEN, CDR2 SYDVKM. CDR3 length: 14 residues. Trimming took 6 bases from V and 0 from J, leaving 11 bases between them. The CDR3 loop reads CASRRWGSNYGYTF. DNA of the CDR3: TGTGCCAGCAGAAGGTGGGGCTCTAACTATGGCTACACCTTC.

This clone was detected a few times. Written as DNA, the CDR3 is TGCAGCGCTCTACAGGACTTGAACACTGAAGCTTTCTTT. Residues: CSALQDLNTEAFF. The chain uses TRBV29-1 and TRBJ1-1; tentative D call: TRBD1 (5 bases). CDR1 and CDR2 from the germline V gene are SQVTM and ANQGSEA. V was trimmed by 7 bases and J by 0 bases, leaving 12 bases between them. This CDR3 is 13 amino acids long.

The CDR3: CASRDHEQYF. For the CDR3, the DNA is TGTGCCAGCAGGGACCACGAGCAGTACTTC. The chain links TRBV28 to TRBJ2-7, with D unclear. There are 10 residues in the CDR3. Germline CDR1 and CDR2: MDHEN and SYDVKM. Trimming removed 6 bases at V and 5 bases at J, with 5 bases between.

The chain carries TRBV2 and TRBJ2-2, with D perhaps matching TRBD1 (6 bases). The CDR3 covers 14 residues. CDR1 is SNHLY and CDR2 is FYNNEI in the germline V gene. Trimming took off 7 bases at V and 1 base at J, with 10 bases between the two ends. The CDR3 protein is CASKWTVNTGELFF. As DNA, the CDR3 is TGTGCCAGCAAGTGGACAGTGAACACCGGGGAGCTGTTTTTT.